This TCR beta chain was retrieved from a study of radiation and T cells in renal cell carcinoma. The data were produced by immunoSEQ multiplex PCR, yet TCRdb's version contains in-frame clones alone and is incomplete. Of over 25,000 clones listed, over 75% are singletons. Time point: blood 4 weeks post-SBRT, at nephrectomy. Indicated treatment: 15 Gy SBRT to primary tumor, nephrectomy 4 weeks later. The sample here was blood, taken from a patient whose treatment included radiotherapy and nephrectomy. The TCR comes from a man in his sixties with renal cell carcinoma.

CDR3 sequence reads: CASSGVGPGELFF. The CDR3 coding sequence is TGCGCCAGCAGCGGAGTGGGGCCGGGGGAGCTGTTTTTT. The J gene is TRBJ2-2, the V gene TRBV5-1; a weak D match, TRBD1 (5 bases). The CDR3 extends over 13 amino acids. Germline V gene data show CDR1 as SGHRS and CDR2 as YFSETQ. V dropped 4 bases and J dropped 8 bases, with 12 bases sitting between them.